The 25 T cell receptor beta chains given below trace back to one sample, sequenced in a study of cytomegalovirus exposure and HLA in healthy donors. Primers for the PCR totalled 60 Vbeta and 13 Jbeta. Profiled with immunoSEQ multiplex PCR; TCRdb holds only in-frame clones, not every one. The sample lists 130,000 to 150,000 clones; roughly 80% were seen once. Sequencing used PBMCs. The receptors derive from a female donor in good health and CMV-seronegative.

This clone was observed a few times. The chain combines TRBV10-3 with TRBJ2-1; weak D call: TRBD2 (5 bases). Trimming cost V 3 bases and J 0 bases, with 12 bases left between them. The CDR3 extends over 16 amino acids. Germline V gene data show CDR1 as ENHRY and CDR2 as SYGVKD. The CDR3 spells CAISDRTYSSYNEQFF. In DNA form, the CDR3 reads TGTGCCATCAGTGACAGGACTTACTCCTCCTACAATGAGCAGTTCTTC.

V gene TRBV7-9 combines with J gene TRBJ1-3; tentative D call: TRBD1 (6 bases). Germline V gene data show CDR1 as SEHNR and CDR2 as FQNEAQ (reference sequence). This CDR3 has 15 residues. V was trimmed by 0 bases and J by 4 bases, leaving 10 bases between them. CDR3 coding DNA: TGTGCCAGCAGCTTAGCGGGGGCAGAGGGAAACACCATATATTTT. This sequence encodes CASSLAGAEGNTIYF.

A word on this clone: The junction shows a germline mismatch at one end, possibly a read error. The rearrangement links TRBV15 to TRBJ1-2; 8 bases map to TRBD1. The CDR3 is 15 amino acids. CDR1 is LNHNV, CDR2 YYDKDF, per germline (reference sequence). The CDR3 DNA follows: TGTGCCACCAGCAGAGAGACCAGGGGGCGCGGAGGCTACCCCTTC. Encoded protein: CATSRETRGRGGYPF. Supplemented by reference TRBV15 and TRBJ1-2, the full variable domain reads DAMVIQNPRYQVTQFGKPVTLSCSQTLNHNVMYWYQQKSSQAPKLLFHYYDKDFNNEADTPDNFQSRRPNTSFCFLDIRSPGLGDTAMYLCATSRETRGRGGYPFGSGTRLTVV.

The CDR3 nucleotides read TGTGCCAGCAGCCAGGGGGGAGAGCAGTACTTC. Amino acid sequence: CASSQGGEQYF. V gene TRBV7-6 combines with J gene TRBJ2-7; D possibly corresponds to TRBD1 (7 bases). Germline lookup yields CDR1 SGHVS and CDR2 FNYEAQ. The CDR3 sequence is 11 residues long. Trimming removed 5 bases at V and 7 bases at J, with 9 bases between.

The chain links TRBV9 to TRBJ1-4; 10 nucleotides match TRBD1. Losses at the gene ends were 4 bases for V and 8 bases for J; bases not matched to a gene: 8. From germline, CDR1 is SGDLS and CDR2 YYNGEE. The CDR3 has 15 residues. The CDR3 sequence: CASSLRQGAGEKLFF. The CDR3 DNA reads TGTGCCAGCAGCCTCCGACAGGGGGCGGGAGAAAAACTGTTTTTT.

The V gene is TRBV10-3, the J gene TRBJ1-1; 8 nucleotides match TRBD1. Trimming removed 8 bases from V and 7 bases from J; junction bases left unmatched: 12. This CDR3 is 14 amino acids long. Looked up from germline, CDR1 is ENHRY and CDR2 is SYGVKD. The CDR3 DNA reads as TGTGCCATCCGACCCGCCGGGACAGGCCTTGAAGCTTTCTTT. Its translation: CAIRPAGTGLEAFF.

The chain links TRBV7-2 to TRBJ2-7, with D perhaps matching TRBD2 (5 bases). This CDR3 contains 15 residues. V gave up 1 base and J gave up 3 bases, with 13 bases separating them. The germline gives CDR1 SGHTA, CDR2 FQGNSA. DNA for the CDR3: TGTGCCAGCAGCTTAGATAGGCTAGCACTCTACGAGCAGTACTTC. This translates into CASSLDRLALYEQYF.

The rearrangement uses TRBV19 and TRBJ1-5, with 7 bases matching TRBD1. V lost 9 bases, J lost 3 bases, and 11 bases stayed unmatched. Germline loops: CDR1 LNHDA, CDR2 SQIVND (reference sequence). The CDR3 is 15 amino acids. The CDR3 region is CASNRGLILNQPQHF. The CDR3 DNA reads as TGTGCCAGCAACAGGGGACTGATCCTCAATCAGCCCCAGCATTTT.

The genes are TRBV5-1 and TRBJ2-1; TRBD1 matches at 9 bases. CDR3 size: 11 residues. V lost 7 bases and J lost 8; bases outside the gene matches: 1. In germline, CDR1 is SGHRS, CDR2 YFSETQ. The CDR3 loop is CASWTGDEQFF. In DNA, the CDR3 is TGCGCCAGCTGGACAGGGGATGAGCAGTTCTTC.

This clone has a handful of counts. The chain couples TRBV4-3 to TRBJ2-3; tentative D call: TRBD2 (5 bases). Trimming removed 0 bases from V and 2 bases from J, with 18 bases in between. From germline, CDR1 is LGHNA and CDR2 YSLEER. The CDR3 sequence is 18 residues long. The CDR3 coding sequence is TGCGCCAGCAGCCAAGATCTCGAGGACTCTTCCTTCACAGATACGCAGTATTTT. Translated: CASSQDLEDSSFTDTQYF.

This clone came up a few times. The gene calls are TRBV15 and TRBJ1-5; D unclear. Germline CDR1 LNHNV, CDR2 YYDKDF (reference sequence). The CDR3 runs to 15 residues. V was shortened by 0 bases and J by 6 bases, with 12 bases between the two germline ends. DNA for the CDR3: TGTGCCACCAGCAGAGATGCGGGCGCCTTTCAGCCCCAGCATTTT. Its protein is CATSRDAGAFQPQHF.

The CDR3 DNA reads as TGTGCCAGCTCCCCGGGCAATCAGCCCCAGCATTTT. It encodes CASSPGNQPQHF. The chain has TRBV5-6 and TRBJ1-5, with unresolved D. Looked up from germline, CDR1 is SGHDT and CDR2 is YYEEEE. V gave up 7 bases and J gave up 2 bases, with 7 bases separating them. This CDR3 region has 12 residues.

The chain couples TRBV5-6 to TRBJ2-1; perhaps TRBD2 as D (6 bases). Trimming left V 3 bases short and J 8 bases short, with 15 bases between. Looked up from germline, CDR1 is SGHDT and CDR2 is YYEEEE. CDR3 length equals 14 residues. The CDR3 here is CASSSGDPWDEQFF. The CDR3 DNA reads as TGTGCCAGCAGCTCGGGGGACCCTTGGGATGAGCAGTTCTTC.

The V call is TRBV14, the J call TRBJ2-5; 12 bases fit TRBD2. This CDR3 spans 17 amino acids. J lost 4 bases, V lost 1 base, and 7 bases had no gene match. Germline CDR1 reads SGHDN; CDR2 reads FVKESK. The CDR3 nucleotides are TGTGCCAGCAGCCAAGCATCGCTAGCGGGGGGGGGAGAGACCCAGTACTTC. Encoded protein: CASSQASLAGGGETQYF.

This clone was picked up one time. The chain has TRBV5-1 and TRBJ2-7; the match to TRBD2 covers 11 bases. V was clipped by 4 bases and J by 6 bases; unmatched bases: 9. Germline V gene sequence: CDR1 SGHRS, CDR2 YFSETQ. The CDR3 length is 15 residues. CDR3 coding DNA: TGCGCCAGCAGCGAAACTAGCGGGAGAAGAGGCGAGCAGTACTTC. This sequence encodes CASSETSGRRGEQYF.

Here the CDR3 DNA reads TGTGCCAGTAAGGCGCGGGGGTCCCACACAGATACGCAGTATTTT. Translation: CASKARGSHTDTQYF. V is TRBV19 and J is TRBJ2-3; TRBD2 agrees at 7 bases. The CDR3 totals 15 residues. V lost 7 bases and J lost 2; bases outside the gene matches: 9. Germline V gene sequence: CDR1 LNHDA, CDR2 SQIVND (reference sequence).

This clone was seen once. V gene TRBV19 combines with J gene TRBJ1-1; D possibly corresponds to TRBD1 (6 bases). CDR1 and CDR2 from the germline V gene are LNHDA and SQIVND (reference sequence). V shed 7 bases and J shed 2 bases, with 23 bases lying between them. The CDR3 length is 17 residues. CDR3 DNA: TGTGCCAGTAAAGCGGGGGGCGGGAGTCTCTCAAACACTGAAGCTTTCTTT. It yields the protein CASKAGGGSLSNTEAFF.

The chain couples TRBV19 to TRBJ2-7; 7 bases fit TRBD1. J gave up 3 bases and V 5 bases, and 10 bases lay outside the gene matches. Per germline, CDR1 LNHDA and CDR2 SQIVND (reference sequence). The CDR3 is 15 residues long. This CDR3 is CASSPQGTEDYEQYF. Written as DNA, the CDR3 is TGTGCCAGTAGTCCCCAGGGGACAGAAGACTACGAGCAGTACTTC. The full variable domain, in which reference TRBV19 and TRBJ2-7 provide the parts outside the CDR3, is DGGITQSPKYLFRKEGQNVTLSCEQNLNHDAMYWYRQDPGQGLRLIYYSQIVNDFQKGDIAEGYSVSREKKESFPLTVTSAQKNPTAFYLCASSPQGTEDYEQYFGPGTRLTVT.

The gene calls are TRBV2 and TRBJ1-4; 12 nucleotides line up with TRBD1. The trim removed 1 base at V and 13 bases at J, leaving 4 bases unmatched. CDR3 length: 14 amino acids. Germline V lookup: CDR1 SNHLY, CDR2 FYNNEI. The CDR3 nucleotides are TGTGCCAGCAGTGAAGGGGACAGGGGGCGCAGACTGTTTTTT. Its translation: CASSEGDRGRRLFF. The whole variable domain, remainder taken from reference TRBV2 and TRBJ1-4, is EPEVTQTPSHQVTQMGQEVILRCVPISNHLYFYWYRQILGQKVEFLVSFYNNEISEKSEIFDDQFSVERPDGSNFTLKIRSTKLEDSAMYFCASSEGDRGRRLFFGSGTQLSVL.

The V gene is TRBV7-2, the J gene TRBJ2-7; 9 nucleotides agree with TRBD2. The CDR3 extends over 15 amino acids. CDR1 SGHTA and CDR2 FQGNSA come from the germline V gene. The trim removed 3 bases at V and 3 bases at J, leaving 6 bases unmatched. The CDR3 DNA is TGTGCCAGCAGCTTTATGGCGGGGGGGGACTACGAGCAGTACTTC. Protein: CASSFMAGGDYEQYF.

This clone was seen a single time. This sequence joins TRBV7-8 and TRBJ2-7, with D perhaps TRBD2 (6 bases). This CDR3 comprises 13 residues. V lost 0 bases to trimming and J lost 6 bases, with 9 bases between them. CDR1 is SGHVS and CDR2 is FQNEAQ in the germline V gene. CDR3 nucleotides: TGTGCCAGCAGCTTAGCGCGGGATCCCGAGCAGTACTTC. Protein sequence: CASSLARDPEQYF. The whole variable domain, remainder taken from reference TRBV7-8 and TRBJ2-7, is GAGVSQSPRYKVAKRGQDVALRCDPISGHVSLFWYQQALGQGPEFLTYFQNEAQLDKSGLPSDRFFAERPEGSVSTLKIQRTQQEDSAVYLCASSLARDPEQYFGPGTRLTVT.

This clone was detected only a few times. At one end, the junction sequence differs from germline, possibly due to a read error. This chain joins TRBV7-7 and TRBJ1-3; D gene uncertain. Germline V gene sequence: CDR1 SSHAT, CDR2 FNYEAQ (reference sequence). This CDR3 spans 15 amino acids. The CDR3 region has the DNA TGTGCTAGCAGCTTACGCGGGGAACCTGGAAACACCATATATTTT. This sequence encodes CASSLRGEPGNTIYF.

The chain links TRBV2 to TRBJ2-1; 11 bases are a match to TRBD1. Looked up from germline, CDR1 is SNHLY and CDR2 is FYNNEI. With V trimmed by 7 bases and J by 5 bases, 1 base remained unmatched. The CDR3 has 13 amino acids. The DNA of the CDR3 is TGTGCCAGCAAGGGACAGGGGGACAATGAGCAGTTCTTC. Encoded protein: CASKGQGDNEQFF.

The chain is built from TRBV5-8 and TRBJ1-6; D is possibly TRBD1 (6 bases). The CDR3 runs 14 residues. Trimming removed 5 bases at V and 2 bases at J, with 8 bases between. CDR1 is SGHTS and CDR2 is YDEGEE in the germline V gene. CDR3 residues: CASSRQAYNSPLHF. The DNA of the CDR3 is TGTGCCAGCAGTCGACAGGCCTATAATTCACCCCTCCACTTT.

The chain couples TRBV5-1 to TRBJ2-7, with 9 bases lining up with TRBD2. Germline V CDR1 and CDR2: SGHRS, YFSETQ. Trimming cost V 4 bases and J 4 bases; bases outside gene matches: 9. The CDR3 is 15 residues long. The CDR3 region is CASSMQRGDHYEQYF. The CDR3, as DNA: TGCGCCAGCAGCATGCAGCGGGGGGACCATTACGAGCAGTACTTC.